This is a list of T cell receptor beta chains from one sample in a study of control samples from healthy donors and cancer patients. Assay used: immunoSEQ multiplex PCR; TCRdb lists only in-frame clones, some missing. The top ten hold approximately 4.9% of the sample, which has under 200,000 clones, 80% to 90% seen once. Material: blood. These receptors were taken from a woman under 40 in good health. The CDR3 runs from the conserved cysteine through the conserved F or W. A D gene is named only where the DNA matches it firmly. The size of a clone is reported for some rows only, either as once, few or many, or as a class for expanded clones.

v_gene,d_gene,j_gene,abundance,CDR3aa,CDR3nt
TRBV5-1,NA,TRBJ1-5,once,CASSLEGGGNQPQHF,TGCGCCAGCAGCTTGGAGGGGGGGGGCAATCAGCCCCAGCATTTT
TRBV9,TRBD2,TRBJ2-3,NA,CASSALAGASTDTQYF,TGTGCCAGCAGCGCGTTAGCGGGGGCATCGACAGATACGCAGTATTTT
TRBV6-5,NA,TRBJ2-1,NA,CASSYSYEQFF,TGTGCCAGCAGTTACTCGTATGAGCAGTTCTTC
TRBV5-1,NA,TRBJ1-1,NA,CASSLNSPNTEAFF,TGCGCCAGCAGCTTGAACAGCCCGAACACTGAAGCTTTCTTT
TRBV30,NA,TRBJ1-5,NA,CAWSVRRLGNSNQPQHF,TGTGCCTGGAGTGTAAGGAGGCTCGGAAATAGCAATCAGCCCCAGCATTTT
TRBV11-3,TRBD2,TRBJ2-1,NA,CASSLRAGRGEQFF,TGTGCCAGCAGCCTCCGGGCCGGGAGGGGTGAGCAGTTCTTC
TRBV5-4,NA,TRBJ1-6,NA,CASSLDRGTGSPLHF,TGTGCCAGCAGCTTGGATCGGGGGACTGGTTCACCCCTCCACTTT
TRBV28,NA,TRBJ2-1,NA,CASSLYNEQFF,TGTGCCAGCAGTTTATACAATGAGCAGTTCTTC
TRBV9,NA,TRBJ1-5,NA,CASSPEGFNNQPQHF,TGTGCCAGCAGCCCCGAAGGGTTCAACAATCAGCCCCAGCATTTT
TRBV5-4,TRBD1,TRBJ2-1,few,CASSWGRGQSSTGQFF,TGTGCCAGCAGCTGGGGCAGGGGGCAGTCCTCGACGGGGCAGTTCTTC
TRBV5-1,TRBD1,TRBJ2-1,NA,CASSFTGELYNEQFF,TGCGCCAGCAGCTTTACAGGGGAATTGTACAATGAGCAGTTCTTC
TRBV20-1,NA,TRBJ2-3,NA,CSASLWEQDTQYF,TGCAGTGCTAGTTTGTGGGAGCAAGATACGCAGTATTTT
TRBV24-1,TRBD1,TRBJ1-2,once,CATSRDSNYGYTF,TGTGCCACTTCGAGGGACAGTAACTATGGCTACACCTTC
TRBV5-1,TRBD2,TRBJ2-1,NA,CASSSRPGLAYNEQFF,TGCGCCAGCAGCTCGCGGCCGGGACTAGCGTATAATGAGCAGTTCTTC
TRBV7-2,NA,TRBJ1-5,NA,CASSLGEGNQPQHF,TGTGCCAGCAGCTTAGGGGAGGGGAATCAGCCCCAGCATTTT
TRBV7-8,NA,TRBJ1-1,few,CASSLYWSGDTEAFF,TGTGCCAGCAGCTTATATTGGTCGGGGGACACTGAAGCTTTCTTT
TRBV28,NA,TRBJ1-4,NA,CASSFGGIATNEKLFF,TGTGCCAGCAGTTTTGGAGGGATAGCAACTAATGAAAAACTGTTTTTT
TRBV5-6,NA,TRBJ2-7,NA,CASSFVESRSYEQYF,TGTGCCAGCAGCTTTGTGGAGTCTAGGTCCTACGAGCAGTACTTC
TRBV27,NA,TRBJ1-6,NA,CASSLRSSYNSPLHF,TGTGCCAGCAGTCTGAGGAGCTCCTATAATTCACCCCTCCACTTT
TRBV7-8,NA,TRBJ2-3,NA,CASSLSAGGTDTQYF,TGTGCCAGCAGCTTATCGGCAGGGGGCACAGATACGCAGTATTTT
TRBV25-1,TRBD2,TRBJ2-7,once,CASSGYRLAGDYEQYF,TGTGCCAGCAGTGGATATAGACTAGCGGGAGACTACGAGCAGTACTTC
TRBV28,NA,TRBJ2-3,once,CASSFELTQYF,TGTGCCAGCAGTTTTGAGCTTACGCAGTATTTT
TRBV2,NA,TRBJ1-5,NA,CASSFSVDQPQHF,TGTGCCAGCAGTTTTTCGGTGGATCAGCCCCAGCATTTT
TRBV11-2,TRBD1,TRBJ1-5,many,CASSLAGQGRPQHF,TGTGCCAGCAGCTTAGCCGGACAGGGCAGGCCCCAGCATTTT
TRBV13,TRBD1,TRBJ1-6,NA,CASSRWDSNSPLHF,TGTGCCAGCAGCCGATGGGACAGCAATTCACCCCTCCACTTT
TRBV6-5,NA,TRBJ1-1,NA,CASSYSGVTEAFF,TGTGCCAGCAGTTACTCGGGAGTCACTGAAGCTTTCTTT
TRBV28,NA,TRBJ1-2,NA,CASSLRGRPYGYTF,TGTGCCAGCAGTTTACGGGGACGGCCCTATGGCTACACCTTC
TRBV9,TRBD1,TRBJ1-1,NA,CASSVGDRGEAFF,TGTGCCAGCAGCGTAGGGGACAGGGGAGAAGCTTTCTTT
TRBV10-3,NA,TRBJ2-7,NA,CAISAGGNPYEQYF,TGTGCCATCAGTGCGGGCGGGAATCCCTACGAGCAGTACTTC
TRBV9,TRBD2,TRBJ2-3,once,CASSVSGLSTDTQYF,TGTGCCAGCAGCGTATCGGGACTATCCACAGATACGCAGTATTTT
TRBV6-5,NA,TRBJ2-2,NA,CASPRKGSTGELFF,TGTGCCAGCCCCCGCAAGGGTAGCACCGGGGAGCTGTTTTTT
TRBV19,NA,TRBJ2-6,NA,CASKAGRPSGANVLTF,TGTGCCAGTAAGGCAGGGCGACCCTCTGGGGCCAACGTCCTGACTTTC
TRBV7-2,NA,TRBJ2-3,NA,CASSLRQIQADTQYF,TGTGCCAGCAGTTTAAGACAGATCCAGGCAGATACGCAGTATTTT
TRBV28,NA,TRBJ1-3,NA,CASSHPGTPISSGNTIYF,TGTGCCAGCAGTCATCCCGGGACCCCAATCAGCTCTGGAAACACCATATATTTT
TRBV6-5,TRBD1,TRBJ1-3,NA,CASSVTGGNTIYF,TGTGCCAGCAGCGTGACAGGGGGAAACACCATATATTTT
TRBV19,NA,TRBJ1-1,NA,CASLPSGNTEAFF,TGTGCCAGTCTCCCGAGCGGGAACACTGAAGCTTTCTTT
TRBV6-5,NA,TRBJ2-4,NA,CASGGRGLGNIQYF,TGTGCCAGCGGAGGGAGGGGGTTAGGGAACATTCAGTACTTC
TRBV2,NA,TRBJ2-3,NA,CASSEGAMGDTQYF,TGTGCCAGCAGTGAAGGCGCTATGGGGGATACGCAGTATTTT
TRBV7-2,TRBD1,TRBJ1-1,few,CASSPWDSGNTEAFF,TGTGCCAGCAGCCCCTGGGACAGCGGGAACACTGAAGCTTTCTTT
TRBV29-1,NA,TRBJ2-7,NA,CSVEDFAGRKYEQYF,TGCAGCGTTGAAGATTTTGCCGGCAGAAAGTACGAGCAGTACTTC
TRBV6-1,NA,TRBJ2-7,NA,CASSEVGRDEQYF,TGTGCCAGCAGTGAAGTGGGCAGGGACGAGCAGTACTTC
TRBV5-4,NA,TRBJ1-1,NA,CASSTGWGQAEAFF,TGTGCCAGCAGCACCGGCTGGGGCCAGGCTGAAGCTTTCTTT
TRBV11-2,NA,TRBJ2-7,NA,CASSLELRAYEQYF,TGTGCCAGCAGCTTAGAGTTGCGGGCCTACGAGCAGTACTTC
TRBV5-1,NA,TRBJ1-1,few,CASSLDAVNTEAFF,TGCGCCAGCAGCTTGGATGCCGTAAACACTGAAGCTTTCTTT
TRBV6-2/TRBV6-3,TRBD2,TRBJ2-7,NA,CASSTRLAGGPPSYEQYF,TGTGCCAGCAGTACCCGACTAGCGGGAGGACCCCCTTCCTACGAGCAGTACTTC
TRBV6-1,NA,TRBJ1-2,NA,CASSEGQSLSGYTF,TGTGCCAGCAGTGAGGGGCAGAGTCTTAGTGGCTACACCTTC
TRBV27,NA,TRBJ2-1,NA,CASSSYSDSYNEQFF,TGTGCCAGCAGTTCCTACTCCGACTCCTACAATGAGCAGTTCTTC
TRBV11-2,NA,TRBJ1-1,NA,CASSERVNTEAFF,TGTGCCAGCTCAGAGAGGGTTAACACTGAAGCTTTCTTT
TRBV7-9,TRBD2,TRBJ2-1,NA,CASSYRLAGEKYNEQFF,TGTGCCAGCAGCTACCGACTAGCGGGAGAAAAATACAATGAGCAGTTCTTC
TRBV10-2,TRBD2,TRBJ2-3,NA,CASRNVGRGGPDTQYF,TGCGCCAGCAGAAATGTTGGGCGGGGGGGCCCCGATACGCAGTATTTT
TRBV25-1,NA,TRBJ2-3,once,CASSEDWGDTQYF,TGTGCCAGCAGTGAGGATTGGGGGGATACGCAGTATTTT
TRBV29-1,NA,TRBJ2-3,NA,CSVGKADTQYF,TGCAGCGTTGGTAAGGCAGATACGCAGTATTTT
TRBV5-1,TRBD1,TRBJ1-5,NA,CASSLTGDRNQPQHF,TGCGCCAGCAGCTTGACAGGGGATCGGAATCAGCCCCAGCATTTT